These 18 T cell receptor beta chains share one sample of origin, sequenced in a study of T cells in women clearing cervical HPV infection. Using immunoSEQ multiplex PCR, the repertoire was profiled, and TCRdb retains in-frame clones only, with some absent. This sample's table has over 45,000 clones. The sample comprised blood buffy coat. These receptors originate from a woman between 18 and 69 years old with a cervical HPV16 infection that either progressed to CIN3+ or cleared (not recorded which).

About this clone itself: The CDR3 end is not reached by the read, which stops 3 residues before it; the germline J gene fills it in. The chain couples TRBV20-1 to TRBJ2-1, with 7 bases identical to TRBD2. Germline trimming cut 2 bases from V and 5 bases from J; bases unmatched to any gene: 12. CDR3 size: 16 residues. Looked up from germline, CDR1 is DFQATT and CDR2 is SNEGSKA (reference sequence). The covered CDR3 bases are TGCAGTGCTAGACCGCCATTCGCGGGAGCGAACAATGAG. This gives the protein CSARPPFAGANNE. The full CDR3 reads CSARPPFAGANNEQFF.

Worth noting for this clone: The read comes to an end 3 residues before the CDR3 does, leaving the germline J gene to fill in the end. V is TRBV5-1 and J is TRBJ1-2, with D uncertain. Germline lookup yields CDR1 SGHRS and CDR2 YFSETQ. Trimming pared 0 bases from V and 6 bases from J, leaving 15 bases between. There are 15 residues in the CDR3. CDR3 sequence reads: CASSLEVSVFDGYTF. CDR3 bases read: TGCGCCAGCAGCTTGGAAGTAAGCGTTTTCGATGGC.

A word on this clone: The CDR3 end lies 3 residues beyond the end of the read and is filled in from the germline J gene. The chain employs TRBV30 and TRBJ1-3, with unresolved D. The CDR3 spans 12 residues. Germline CDR1 GTSNPN, CDR2 SVGIG (reference sequence). Deletions cut 3 bases from V and 1 base from J, with 4 bases between. The part of the CDR3 DNA that was read is TGTGCCTGGAGAGGGTCTGGAAACACC. The encoded protein is CAWRGSGNT. The CDR3 in full is CAWRGSGNTIYF.

Concerning this clone itself: The DNA ends 3 residues before the CDR3 does, and the rest of the CDR3 is filled in from the germline J gene. J is TRBJ2-2 and V is TRBV5-1; 9 nucleotides align to TRBD2. The CDR3 is 14 residues long. J gave up 3 bases and V 4 bases, and 1 base lay outside the gene matches. In germline, CDR1 is SGHRS, CDR2 YFSETQ. The sequenced part of the CDR3 DNA is TGCGCCAGCAGCGGACTAGCGCACACCGGGGAG. This encodes CASSGLAHTGE. The whole CDR3 is CASSGLAHTGELFF.

Details on this clone: The read falls 3 residues short of the CDR3 end, and the missing part is taken from the germline J gene. V is TRBV5-1 and J is TRBJ2-7, with TRBD2 identical over 11 bases. The junction had 3 bases not matched to a gene; V was cut back by 6 bases and J by 1 base. In germline, CDR1 is SGHRS, CDR2 YFSETQ. The CDR3 is 14 amino acids. The CDR3 bases that were read are TGCGCCAGCACGGGGACTAGCGGTTCCTACGAG. It yields the protein CASTGTSGSYE. The CDR3, in full, reads CASTGTSGSYEQYF.

A remark on this clone: The read falls 3 residues short of the CDR3 end, and the missing part is taken from the germline J gene. The chain is built from TRBV4-2 and TRBJ2-5, with D possibly matching TRBD1 (5 bases). CDR1 is LGHNA and CDR2 is YNFKEQ in the germline V gene. Trimming removed 2 bases from V and 4 bases from J, with 20 bases in between. The CDR3 length is 17 residues. Incomplete CDR3 DNA: TGTGCCAGCAGCCAATTCAGGGTGCCCGCGCAAGTAGAGACC. Amino acid sequence: CASSQFRVPAQVET. The CDR3, in full, reads CASSQFRVPAQVETQYF.

A word on this clone: The read comes to an end 3 residues before the CDR3 does, leaving the germline J gene to fill in the end. This chain uses TRBV6-1 with TRBJ1-2; D is uncertain. This CDR3 has 14 amino acids. Trimming cost V 4 bases and J 4 bases, with 13 bases left between them. From germline, CDR1 is MNHNS and CDR2 SASEGT. Here the CDR3 reads CASSVKRGPYGYTF. The sequenced part of the CDR3 DNA is TGTGCCAGCAGTGTAAAGAGAGGCCCCTATGGC.

Details on this clone: The read ends 3 residues early relative to the CDR3; the germline J gene fills the gap. V is TRBV23-1 and J is TRBJ1-5, with 8 bases matching TRBD1. TRBV23-1 is designated an ORF whose function remains uncertain. The V and J ends lost 0 bases and 7 bases, in that order; junction bases with no gene match: 8. The CDR3 loop spans 16 amino acids. CDR3 DNA, as far as it was read: TGCGCCAGCAGTCAATCCGGCCAGGGGGCGAGACAGCCC. This codes for CASSQSGQGARQP. The CDR3 as a whole reads CASSQSGQGARQPQHF.

In the case of this clone: The read finishes 3 residues shy of the CDR3 end, and the germline J gene is used to complete it. V gene TRBV7-2 combines with J gene TRBJ1-1; D is undetermined. In germline, CDR1 is SGHTA, CDR2 FQGNSA. Trimming left V 4 bases short and J 2 bases short, with 11 bases between. The CDR3 contains 14 residues. This CDR3 is CASSSHRVNTEAFF. Partial CDR3 DNA: TGTGCCAGCAGCTCCCACAGAGTAAACACTGAA.

Regarding this clone: The sequenced fragment ends 3 residues before the CDR3 boundary, so the rest is inferred from the germline J gene. The genes are TRBV11-3 and TRBJ2-1; 7 bases align to TRBD1. Germline-derived CDR1 and CDR2 are SGHNT and YENEEA. This CDR3 has 13 amino acids. V lost 5 bases, J lost 6 bases, and 4 bases stayed unmatched. The covered CDR3 bases are TGTGCCAGCAGCCCCCGGGACAGCAATGAG. This translates into CASSPRDSNE. The entire CDR3 is CASSPRDSNEQFF.

With respect to this clone: The CDR3 extends 3 residues past the end of the read, so its final part is completed from the germline J gene. The J gene is TRBJ2-7, the V gene TRBV7-3; D is possibly TRBD1 or TRBD2 (7 bases each). The germline V gene has CDR1 SGHTA and CDR2 FQGTGA. The CDR3 covers 16 residues. Trimming shortened V by 5 bases and J by 5 bases, and 22 bases separated the two germline ends. The DNA read from the CDR3 is TGTGCCAGCAGCCCCCTGGGAGGGGGCGCTGATCACGAG. Its protein is CASSPLGGGADHE. The full CDR3 protein reads CASSPLGGGADHEQYF.

Comment on this clone: The read halts 3 residues ahead of the CDR3 end, with the missing end drawn from the germline J gene. The chain joins TRBV12-3 or TRBV12-4 to TRBJ1-4; the D gene is possibly TRBD1 (6 bases). CDR3 length: 14 amino acids. Trimming pared 5 bases from V and 7 bases from J, leaving 14 bases between. CDR3 DNA, as far as it was read: TGTGCCAGCAGTCAACAGGGCGGTGCTGAAAAA. Its protein product is CASSQQGGAEK. The entire CDR3 protein is CASSQQGGAEKLFF.

The DNA read from the CDR3 is TGCGCCAGCAGCCTACAGGGGGGGGCGACAGATACG. It encodes CASSLQGGATDT. The whole CDR3 is CASSLQGGATDTQYF. The chain is built from TRBV5-1 and TRBJ2-3; TRBD1 is a possible D gene (8 bases). From the germline J gene comes the end of the CDR3, since the read stops 3 residues before it. From germline, CDR1 is SGHRS and CDR2 YFSETQ. Deletions cut 4 bases from V and 3 bases from J, with 15 bases between. The CDR3 has 15 amino acids.

Note on this clone: The CDR3 end falls 3 residues outside the read, so it is completed with the germline J gene. V usage is TRBV5-1 and J usage is TRBJ2-1, with TRBD2 identical over 9 bases. The trim removed 5 bases at V and 4 bases at J, leaving 10 bases unmatched. This CDR3 has 16 residues. Per germline, CDR1 SGHRS and CDR2 YFSETQ. CDR3 DNA, as far as it was read: TGCGCCAGCAGTTCTCAACCGGGACTAGCTTACAATGAG. This translates into CASSSQPGLAYNE. The CDR3 in full is CASSSQPGLAYNEQFF.

Turning to this clone: The sequenced fragment ends 3 residues before the CDR3 boundary, so the rest is inferred from the germline J gene. The V call is TRBV5-4, the J call TRBJ2-3, with D tentatively TRBD1 (6 bases). The CDR3 is made up of 14 amino acids. Between the trimmed V and J ends, which lost 4 bases and 0 bases, there was a span of 9 bases. The germline V gene has CDR1 SGHNT and CDR2 YYREEE (reference sequence). The CDR3 here is CASSQGSSTDTQYF. The sequenced part of the CDR3 DNA is TGTGCCAGCAGCCAGGGGAGTAGCACAGATACG.

For this clone: From the germline J gene comes the end of the CDR3, since the read stops 3 residues before it. The J gene is TRBJ1-1, the V gene TRBV6-1, with D possibly being TRBD1 (6 bases). The CDR3 is 14 residues long. Germline V gives CDR1 MNHNS, CDR2 SASEGT. V lost 3 bases and J 4 bases, leaving 12 bases between the germline ends. This CDR3 is CASSDVQGSTEAFF. CDR3 DNA, as far as it was read: TGTGCCAGCAGTGATGTTCAGGGGAGCACTGAA.

As to this clone: The read ends 3 residues shy of where the CDR3 ends; the end is completed using the germline J gene. The chain joins TRBV2 to TRBJ2-3; D is uncertain. CDR1 is SNHLY and CDR2 is FYNNEI in the germline V gene. The CDR3 loop spans 11 amino acids. CDR3 in amino acids: CASSLRNAQYF. CDR3 DNA, as far as it was read: TGTGCCAGCAGTTTGCGGAATGCG.

About this clone: The read ends 3 residues before the CDR3 terminus; that terminus is restored from the germline J gene. V usage is TRBV6-2 or TRBV6-3 and J usage is TRBJ2-2, with D perhaps TRBD1 (5 bases). With 8 bases removed from V and 1 base from J, the gap between germline ends came to 8 bases. Germline lookup yields CDR1 MNHEY and CDR2 SVGEGT. This CDR3 spans 13 amino acids. CDR3 protein: CASLGQNTGELFF. Partial CDR3 DNA: TGTGCCAGCCTCGGACAGAACACCGGGGAG.